Detailed here is one TCR beta chain. The data were obtained in a study of blood T cell repertoires in COVID-19. Researchers sorted participants into cohorts using their self-reported clinical history. Measured with immunoSEQ multiplex PCR; TCRdb has only the in-frame clones, and not every one. This sample has over 130,000 clones, with roughly four fifths found just once. Trimming at V came to 0 bases and at J to 0 bases, leaving 2 bases not matched to a gene. Germline V gene sequence: CDR1 MNHEY, CDR2 SVGAGI. The CDR3 has 16 amino acids. The receptor's source is a woman aged 18-29 years who had been exposed to COVID-19. This sequence joins TRBV6-5 and TRBJ2-7, with 10 bases identical to TRBD1. Sequencing was done on a sample of PBMCs or T cells enriched from blood (not recorded which). The CDR3 DNA sequence: TGTGCCAGCAGTTACTCGGGACAGGGGCTCTCCTACGAGCAGTACTTC. It specifies CASSYSGQGLSYEQYF.